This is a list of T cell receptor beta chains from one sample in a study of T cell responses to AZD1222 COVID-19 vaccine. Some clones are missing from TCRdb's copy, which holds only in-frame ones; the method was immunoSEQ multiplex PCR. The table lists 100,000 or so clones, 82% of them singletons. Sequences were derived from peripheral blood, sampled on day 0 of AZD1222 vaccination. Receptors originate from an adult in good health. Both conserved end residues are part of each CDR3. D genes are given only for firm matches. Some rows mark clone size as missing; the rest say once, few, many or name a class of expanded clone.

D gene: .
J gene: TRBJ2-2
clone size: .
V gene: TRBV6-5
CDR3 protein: CASSYSTLGTTGELFF
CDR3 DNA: TGTGCCAGCAGTTACTCGACGTTAGGGACAACCGGGGAGCTGTTTTTT

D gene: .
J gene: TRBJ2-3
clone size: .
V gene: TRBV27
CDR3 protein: CASTPRPGAMTDTQYF
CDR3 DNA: TGTGCCAGCACCCCTCGCCCAGGGGCTATGACAGATACGCAGTATTTT

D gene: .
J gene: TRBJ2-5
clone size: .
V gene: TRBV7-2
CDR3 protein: CASSLGLPEVPKETQYF
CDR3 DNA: TGTGCCAGCAGCTTAGGCCTACCCGAGGTCCCTAAAGAGACCCAGTACTTC

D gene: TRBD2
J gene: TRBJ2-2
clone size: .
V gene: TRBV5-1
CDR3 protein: CASSPRGSGGPNTGELFF
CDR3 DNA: TGCGCCAGCAGCCCAAGGGGTAGCGGGGGTCCGAACACCGGGGAGCTGTTTTTT

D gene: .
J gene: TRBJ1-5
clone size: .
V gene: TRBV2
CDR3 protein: CASSEQGARQPQHF
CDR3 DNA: TGTGCCAGCAGTGAGCAAGGGGCGCGGCAGCCCCAGCATTTT

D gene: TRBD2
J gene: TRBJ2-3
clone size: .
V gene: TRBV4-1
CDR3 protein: CASSQMFRQVTSGVHGLLQYF
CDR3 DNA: TGCGCCAGCAGCCAAATGTTCCGACAAGTGACTAGCGGGGTCCATGGACTTCTGCAGTATTTT

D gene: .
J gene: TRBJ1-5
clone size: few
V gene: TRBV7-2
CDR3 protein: CASSLGGYNQPQHF
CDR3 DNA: TGTGCCAGCAGCTTAGGGGGATACAATCAGCCCCAGCATTTT

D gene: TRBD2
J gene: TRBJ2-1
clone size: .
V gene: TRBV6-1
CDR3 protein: CASSEAPSGVDEQFF
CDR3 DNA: TGTGCCAGCAGTGAAGCACCTAGCGGGGTAGACGAGCAGTTCTTC

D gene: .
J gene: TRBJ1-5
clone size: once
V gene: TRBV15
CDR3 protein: CATSRDFDRPQHF
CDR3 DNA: TGTGCCACCAGCAGAGATTTTGATCGGCCCCAGCATTTT

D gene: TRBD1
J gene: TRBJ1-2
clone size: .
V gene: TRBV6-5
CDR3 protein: CASSRDSTLYGYTF
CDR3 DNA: TGTGCCAGCAGTAGGGACAGTACATTATATGGCTACACCTTC

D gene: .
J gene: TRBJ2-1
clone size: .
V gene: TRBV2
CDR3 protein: CASSTQGRTSEQFF
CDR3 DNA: TGTGCCAGCAGTACACAGGGTCGTACGAGTGAGCAGTTCTTC

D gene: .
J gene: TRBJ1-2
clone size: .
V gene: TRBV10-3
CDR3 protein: CAISELDATGYTF
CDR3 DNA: TGTGCCATCAGTGAGTTGGATGCTACGGGCTACACCTTC

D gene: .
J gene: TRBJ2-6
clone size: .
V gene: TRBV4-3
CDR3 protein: CASSQDRAIGYSGANVLTF
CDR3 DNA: TGCGCCAGCAGCCAAGATAGGGCCATTGGGTACTCTGGGGCCAACGTCCTGACTTTC

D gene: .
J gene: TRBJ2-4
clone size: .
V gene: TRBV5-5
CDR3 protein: CASSTPELAKNIQYF
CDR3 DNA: TGTGCCAGCAGCACCCCCGAACTAGCCAAAAACATTCAGTACTTC

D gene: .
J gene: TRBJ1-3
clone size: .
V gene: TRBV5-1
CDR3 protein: CASSLEGGSGNTIYF
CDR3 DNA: TGCGCCAGCAGCTTGGAAGGGGGCTCTGGAAACACCATATATTTT

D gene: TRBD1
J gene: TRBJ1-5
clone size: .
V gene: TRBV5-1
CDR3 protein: CASSLTGDSNQPQHF
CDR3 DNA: TGCGCCAGCAGCTTGACAGGGGATAGCAATCAGCCCCAGCATTTT

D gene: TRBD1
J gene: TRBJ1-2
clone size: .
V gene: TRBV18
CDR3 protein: CASSPGQRNYGYTF
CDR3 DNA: TGTGCCAGCTCACCGGGACAGCGGAACTATGGCTACACCTTC

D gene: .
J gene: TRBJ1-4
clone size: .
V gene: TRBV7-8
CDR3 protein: CASSSGTGATNEKLFF
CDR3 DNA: TGTGCCAGCAGTTCAGGGACGGGTGCAACTAATGAAAAACTGTTTTTT

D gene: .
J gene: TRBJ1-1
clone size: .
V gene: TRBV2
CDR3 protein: CASSRELEGTEAFF
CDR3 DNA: TGTGCCAGCTCCCGTGAGCTCGAAGGGACTGAAGCTTTCTTT

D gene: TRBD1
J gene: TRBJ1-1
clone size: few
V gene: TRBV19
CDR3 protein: CASRWDRGFSNTEAFF
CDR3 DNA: TGTGCCAGTAGATGGGACAGGGGGTTTTCGAACACTGAAGCTTTCTTT

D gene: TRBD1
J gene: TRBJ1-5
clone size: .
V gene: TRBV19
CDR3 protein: CASSITDRGHQPQHF
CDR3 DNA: TGTGCCAGTAGTATAACGGACAGGGGGCATCAGCCCCAGCATTTT

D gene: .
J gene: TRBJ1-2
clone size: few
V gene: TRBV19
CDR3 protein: CASSTAAVYGYTF
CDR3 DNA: TGTGCCAGTAGTACGGCGGCCGTCTATGGCTACACCTTC

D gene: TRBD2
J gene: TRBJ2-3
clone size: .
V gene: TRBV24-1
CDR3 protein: CATSGAGGSTDTQYF
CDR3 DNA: TGTGCCACCAGTGGAGCGGGGGGGAGCACAGATACGCAGTATTTT